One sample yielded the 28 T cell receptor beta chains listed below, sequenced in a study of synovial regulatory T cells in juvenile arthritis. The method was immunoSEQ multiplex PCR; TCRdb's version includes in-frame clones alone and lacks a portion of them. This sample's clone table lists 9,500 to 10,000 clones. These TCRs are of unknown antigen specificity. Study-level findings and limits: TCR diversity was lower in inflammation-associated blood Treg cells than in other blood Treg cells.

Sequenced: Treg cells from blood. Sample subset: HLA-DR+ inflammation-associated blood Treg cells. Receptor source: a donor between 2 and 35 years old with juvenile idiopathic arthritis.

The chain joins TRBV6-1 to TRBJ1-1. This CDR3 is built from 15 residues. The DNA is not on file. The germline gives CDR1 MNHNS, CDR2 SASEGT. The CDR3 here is CASSEHFGGSTEAFF.

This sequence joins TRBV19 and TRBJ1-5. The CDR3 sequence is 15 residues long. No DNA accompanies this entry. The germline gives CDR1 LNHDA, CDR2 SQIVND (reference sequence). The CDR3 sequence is CASSKQRGGDQPQHF. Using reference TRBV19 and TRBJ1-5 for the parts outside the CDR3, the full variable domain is DGGITQSPKYLFRKEGQNVTLSCEQNLNHDAMYWYRQDPGQGLRLIYYSQIVNDFQKGDIAEGYSVSREKKESFPLTVTSAQKNPTAFYLCASSKQRGGDQPQHFGDGTRLSIL.

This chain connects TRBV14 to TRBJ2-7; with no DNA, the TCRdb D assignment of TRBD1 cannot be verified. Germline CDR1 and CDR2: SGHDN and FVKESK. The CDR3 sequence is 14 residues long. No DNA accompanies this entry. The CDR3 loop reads CASSLRDRGYEQYF. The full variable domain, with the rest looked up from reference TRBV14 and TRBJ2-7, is EAGVTQFPSHSVIEKGQTVTLRCDPISGHDNLYWYRRVMGKEIKFLLHFVKESKQDESGMPNNRFLAERTGGTYSTLKVQPAELEDSGVYFCASSLRDRGYEQYFGPGTRLTVT.

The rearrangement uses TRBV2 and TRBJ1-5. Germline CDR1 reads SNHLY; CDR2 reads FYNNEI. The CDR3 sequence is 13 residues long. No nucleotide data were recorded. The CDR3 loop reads CASSEEANQPQHF. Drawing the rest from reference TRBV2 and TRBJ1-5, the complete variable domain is EPEVTQTPSHQVTQMGQEVILRCVPISNHLYFYWYRQILGQKVEFLVSFYNNEISEKSEIFDDQFSVERPDGSNFTLKIRSTKLEDSAMYFCASSEEANQPQHFGDGTRLSIL.

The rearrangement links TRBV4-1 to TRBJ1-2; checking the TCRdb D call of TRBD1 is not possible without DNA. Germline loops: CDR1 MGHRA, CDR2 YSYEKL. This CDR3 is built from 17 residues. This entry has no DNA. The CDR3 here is CASSHPTAGGSNYGYTF.

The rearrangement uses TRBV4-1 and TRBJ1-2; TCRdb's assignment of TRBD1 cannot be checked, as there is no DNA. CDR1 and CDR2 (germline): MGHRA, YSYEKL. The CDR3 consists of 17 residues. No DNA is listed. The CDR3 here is CASSPGLAGGAYYGYTF.

The CDR3 protein is CASSWDREKGDYGYTF. The chain recombines TRBV5-1 with TRBJ1-2; the TCRdb D gene call, TRBD1, has no DNA to confirm it. Germline CDR1 SGHRS, CDR2 YFSETQ. The CDR3 covers 16 residues. No DNA appears here.

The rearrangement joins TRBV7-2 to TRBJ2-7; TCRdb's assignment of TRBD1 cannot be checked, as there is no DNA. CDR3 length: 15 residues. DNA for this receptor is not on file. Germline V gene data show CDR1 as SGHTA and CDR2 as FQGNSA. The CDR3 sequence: CASRQTGDGSYEQYF.

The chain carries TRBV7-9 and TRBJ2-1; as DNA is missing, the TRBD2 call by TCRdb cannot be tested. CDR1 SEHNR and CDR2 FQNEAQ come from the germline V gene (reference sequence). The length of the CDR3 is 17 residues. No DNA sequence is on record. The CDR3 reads CASSGTSGSRSYNEQFF.

The CDR3 region is CASSMEARGNQPQHF. V is TRBV19 and J is TRBJ1-5. The CDR3 runs to 15 residues. DNA is not recorded here. The germline CDR1 and CDR2 sequences are LNHDA and SQIVND (reference sequence).

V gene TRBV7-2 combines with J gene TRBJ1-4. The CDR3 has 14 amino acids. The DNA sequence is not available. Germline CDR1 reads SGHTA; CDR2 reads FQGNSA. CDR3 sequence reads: CASSLGRNNEKLFF.

CDR3 region: CASSNRGDQPQHF. The chain joins TRBV6-1 to TRBJ1-5; TCRdb's assignment of TRBD1 cannot be checked, as there is no DNA. The length of the CDR3 is 13 residues. No DNA sequence was recorded. Germline CDR1 reads MNHNS; CDR2 reads SASEGT.

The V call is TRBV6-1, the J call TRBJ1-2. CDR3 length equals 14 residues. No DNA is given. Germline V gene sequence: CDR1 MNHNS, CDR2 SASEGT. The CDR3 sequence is CASIRTESNYGYTF.

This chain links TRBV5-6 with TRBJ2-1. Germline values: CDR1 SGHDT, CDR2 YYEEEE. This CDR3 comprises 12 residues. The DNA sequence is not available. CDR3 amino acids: CASSPAGHQQFF.

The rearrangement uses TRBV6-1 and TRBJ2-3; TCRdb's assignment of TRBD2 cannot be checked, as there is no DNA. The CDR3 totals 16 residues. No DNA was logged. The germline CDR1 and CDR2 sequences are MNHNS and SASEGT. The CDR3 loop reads CASSVYSGEGTDTQYF.

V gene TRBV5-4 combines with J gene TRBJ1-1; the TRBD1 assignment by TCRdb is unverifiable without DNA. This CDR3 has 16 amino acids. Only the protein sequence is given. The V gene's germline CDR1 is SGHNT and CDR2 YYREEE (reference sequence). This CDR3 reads CASSLPHRELNTEAFF.

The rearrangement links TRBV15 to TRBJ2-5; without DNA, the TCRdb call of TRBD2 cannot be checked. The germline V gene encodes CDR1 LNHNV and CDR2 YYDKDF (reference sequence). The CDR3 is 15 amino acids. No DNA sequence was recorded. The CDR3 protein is CATSRGGASGETQYF.

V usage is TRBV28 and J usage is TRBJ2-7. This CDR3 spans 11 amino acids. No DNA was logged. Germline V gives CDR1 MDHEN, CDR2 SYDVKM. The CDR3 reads CASSLGSEQYF.

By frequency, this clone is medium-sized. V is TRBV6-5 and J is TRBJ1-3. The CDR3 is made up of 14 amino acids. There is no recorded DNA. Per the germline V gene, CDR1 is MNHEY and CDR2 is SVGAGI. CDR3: CASSKVFSGNTIYF.

CDR3 protein: CASRSRDRGTDTQYF. The gene calls are TRBV6-5 and TRBJ2-3; TCRdb reports TRBD1, a call that lacks DNA to check it against. The CDR3 extends over 15 amino acids. Only the protein is available. Germline CDR1 reads MNHEY; CDR2 reads SVGAGI.

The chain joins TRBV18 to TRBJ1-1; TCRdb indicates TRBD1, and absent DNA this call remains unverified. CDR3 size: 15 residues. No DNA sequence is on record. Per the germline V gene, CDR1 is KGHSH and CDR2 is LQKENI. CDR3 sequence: CASSRTGGLNTEAFF.

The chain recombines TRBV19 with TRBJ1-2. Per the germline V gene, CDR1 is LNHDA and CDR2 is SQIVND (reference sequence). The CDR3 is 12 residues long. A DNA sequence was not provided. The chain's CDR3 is CATRALNYGYTF.

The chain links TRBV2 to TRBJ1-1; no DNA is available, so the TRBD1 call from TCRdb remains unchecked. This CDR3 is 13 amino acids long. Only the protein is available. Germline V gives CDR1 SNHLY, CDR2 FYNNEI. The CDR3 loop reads CASRPDRDTEAFF.

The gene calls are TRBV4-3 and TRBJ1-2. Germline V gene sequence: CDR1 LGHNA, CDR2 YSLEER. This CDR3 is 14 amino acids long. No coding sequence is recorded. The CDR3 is CASSPGGSNDGYTF.

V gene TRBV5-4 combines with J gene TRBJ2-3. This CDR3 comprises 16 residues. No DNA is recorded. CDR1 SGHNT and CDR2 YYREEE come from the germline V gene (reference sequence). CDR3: CASSLAIGASTDTQYF.

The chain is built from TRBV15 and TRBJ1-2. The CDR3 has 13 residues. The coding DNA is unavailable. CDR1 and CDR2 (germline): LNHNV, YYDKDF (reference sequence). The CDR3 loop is CATSIRGWDGYTF.

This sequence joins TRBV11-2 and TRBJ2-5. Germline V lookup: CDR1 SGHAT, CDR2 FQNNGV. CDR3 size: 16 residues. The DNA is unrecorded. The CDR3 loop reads CASSSIPGPSAETQYF.

CDR3 residues: CASSQLDRGHQPQHF. The rearrangement links TRBV4-1 to TRBJ1-5; with no DNA, the TCRdb D assignment of TRBD1 cannot be verified. The CDR3 has 15 residues. No DNA is listed. Germline V gives CDR1 MGHRA, CDR2 YSYEKL.